The 19 T cell receptor beta chains in this list originate from one sample, sequenced in a study of radiation and T cells in renal cell carcinoma. The time point denotes: blood 4 weeks post-SBRT, at nephrectomy. The treatment was: 15 Gy SBRT to primary tumor, nephrectomy 4 weeks later. Profiling relied on immunoSEQ multiplex PCR, and the TCRdb table lists in-frame clones only, not all of them. The sample holds over 60,000 clones, 70% to 90% seen once. The material was blood, obtained from a patient whose treatment included radiotherapy and nephrectomy. The receptors come from a woman in her fifties or sixties with renal cell carcinoma.

V usage is TRBV6-1 and J usage is TRBJ1-5; TRBD1 aligns across 10 bases. The CDR3 is 15 residues long. The trim removed 7 bases at V and 5 bases at J, leaving 8 bases unmatched. From germline, CDR1 is MNHNS and CDR2 SASEGT. CDR3 sequence reads: CASTPDRGTYQPQHF. CDR3 nucleotide sequence: TGTGCCAGCACCCCGGACAGGGGGACTTATCAGCCCCAGCATTTT.

This chain joins TRBV9 and TRBJ2-3; tentative D call: TRBD1 (6 bases). V lost 0 bases to trimming and J lost 3 bases, with 8 bases between them. Per the germline V gene, CDR1 is SGDLS and CDR2 is YYNGEE. This CDR3 is 14 amino acids long. CDR3 sequence: CASSVGTATDTQYF. CDR3 sequence (DNA): TGTGCCAGCAGCGTAGGGACAGCTACAGATACGCAGTATTTT. Filled out from reference TRBV9 and TRBJ2-3, the complete variable domain reads DSGVTQTPKHLITATGQRVTLRCSPRSGDLSVYWYQQSLDQGLQFLIQYYNGEERAKGNILERFSAQQFPDLHSELNLSSLELGDSALYFCASSVGTATDTQYFGPGTRLTVL.

The gene calls are TRBV11-1 and TRBJ2-2; D possibly corresponds to TRBD1 (6 bases). Germline CDR1 SGHAT, CDR2 FQDESV (reference sequence). The CDR3 covers 15 residues. V dropped 4 bases and J dropped 5 bases, with 14 bases sitting between them. The CDR3 nucleotides read TGTGCCAGCAGCTCCACCGACAGGAGTACCGGGGAGCTGTTTTTT. Translating it yields CASSSTDRSTGELFF.

This clone showed up just once. This chain uses TRBV2 with TRBJ2-7, with a possible D match to TRBD2 (6 bases). V gave up 8 bases and J gave up 1 base, with 9 bases separating them. The CDR3 sequence is 12 residues long. Germline V gives CDR1 SNHLY, CDR2 FYNNEI. The CDR3 loop reads CASSGDSYEQYF. For the CDR3, the DNA is TGTGCCAGCTCGGGGGATTCCTACGAGCAGTACTTC.

The J gene is TRBJ1-5, the V gene TRBV30, with TRBD1 identical over 9 bases. Germline V gene data show CDR1 as GTSNPN and CDR2 as SVGIG (reference sequence). The CDR3 is made up of 15 amino acids. The trim removed 1 base at V and 4 bases at J, leaving 5 bases unmatched. The CDR3, as DNA: TGTGCCTGGAGTGGAATAGGGACAGGGAATCAGCCCCAGCATTTT. This codes for CAWSGIGTGNQPQHF.

The genes are TRBV19 and TRBJ1-5; maybe TRBD1 (5 bases). CDR1 LNHDA and CDR2 SQIVND come from the germline V gene (reference sequence). Trimming left V 0 bases short and J 5 bases short, with 14 bases between. The CDR3 length is 16 residues. The CDR3 spells CASSIDLRGGDQPQHF. DNA for the CDR3: TGTGCCAGTAGTATAGATCTGAGGGGAGGGGATCAGCCCCAGCATTTT. The full variable domain, its missing parts supplied by reference TRBV19 and TRBJ1-5, is DGGITQSPKYLFRKEGQNVTLSCEQNLNHDAMYWYRQDPGQGLRLIYYSQIVNDFQKGDIAEGYSVSREKKESFPLTVTSAQKNPTAFYLCASSIDLRGGDQPQHFGDGTRLSIL.

This chain connects TRBV19 to TRBJ2-7; D not resolved. CDR3 length: 16 amino acids. V lost 1 base, J lost 3 bases, and 16 bases lay in between. Germline V gene data show CDR1 as LNHDA and CDR2 as SQIVND (reference sequence). The CDR3 region is CASSIAAFRKGYEQYF. As DNA, the CDR3 is TGTGCCAGTAGTATAGCGGCATTTAGGAAGGGCTACGAGCAGTACTTC. Looking up the rest from reference TRBV19 and TRBJ2-7 gives the full variable domain: DGGITQSPKYLFRKEGQNVTLSCEQNLNHDAMYWYRQDPGQGLRLIYYSQIVNDFQKGDIAEGYSVSREKKESFPLTVTSAQKNPTAFYLCASSIAAFRKGYEQYFGPGTRLTVT.

The chain links TRBV10-3 to TRBJ1-6, with 8 bases fitting TRBD1. The germline gives CDR1 ENHRY, CDR2 SYGVKD. Trimming removed 10 bases from V and 5 bases from J; junction bases left unmatched: 4. This CDR3 has 13 residues. The CDR3 DNA reads as TGTGCCACGACAGGGGTGGATAATTCACCCCTCCACTTT. It codes for CATTGVDNSPLHF.

CDR3 loop: CASSLDGEAYEQYF. Here the CDR3 DNA reads TGTGCCAGCAGCTTGGATGGGGAAGCCTACGAGCAGTACTTC. The chain carries TRBV5-4 and TRBJ2-7; D uncertain. Trimming shortened V by 0 bases and J by 2 bases, and 9 bases separated the two germline ends. Germline V gives CDR1 SGHNT, CDR2 YYREEE (reference sequence). CDR3 size: 14 residues.

The V gene is TRBV6-6, the J gene TRBJ1-2; no firm D call. This CDR3 region has 10 residues. Germline CDR1 reads MNHNY; CDR2 reads SVGAGI (reference sequence). V was trimmed by 5 bases and J by 9 bases, leaving 7 bases between them. For the CDR3, the DNA is TGTGCCAGCAGTGGGGAGCGCTACACCTTC. Amino acid sequence: CASSGERYTF.

V and J are TRBV2 and TRBJ2-3; D perhaps matches TRBD1 (6 bases). This CDR3 is 13 amino acids long. Germline loops: CDR1 SNHLY, CDR2 FYNNEI. V gave up 5 bases and J gave up 1 base, with 7 bases separating them. CDR3 region: CASSKGGTDTQYF. The CDR3 region has the DNA TGTGCCAGCAGTAAGGGGGGCACAGATACGCAGTATTTT.

V usage is TRBV6-1 and J usage is TRBJ2-3; 8 bases fit TRBD2. The CDR3 contains 13 residues. The germline V gene has CDR1 MNHNS and CDR2 SASEGT. With V trimmed by 1 base and J by 7 bases, 1 base remained unmatched. The CDR3 here is CASSEGTSNTQYF. CDR3 DNA: TGTGCCAGCAGTGAAGGGACTAGCAATACGCAGTATTTT.

The chain combines TRBV19 with TRBJ1-2, with a possible D match to TRBD1 (6 bases). Trimming took off 0 bases at V and 3 bases at J, with 14 bases between the two ends. Germline CDR1 LNHDA, CDR2 SQIVND (reference sequence). CDR3 length: 16 residues. In DNA form, the CDR3 reads TGTGCCAGTAGTATAGATGGTTCCGGACAGCACTATGGCTACACCTTC. Translated: CASSIDGSGQHYGYTF.

This chain uses TRBV30 with TRBJ2-2; TRBD2 might be the D (6 bases). V was trimmed by 5 bases and J by 4 bases, leaving 14 bases between them. The germline gives CDR1 GTSNPN, CDR2 SVGIG (reference sequence). The CDR3 extends over 14 amino acids. The CDR3 spells CAWETGVGTGELFF. CDR3 bases: TGTGCCTGGGAAACGGGAGTAGGCACCGGGGAGCTGTTTTTT. Combining the CDR3 with reference TRBV30 and TRBJ2-2 gives the whole variable domain SQTIHQWPATLVQPVGSPLSLECTVEGTSNPNLYWYRQAAGRGLQLLFYSVGIGQISSEVPQNLSASRPQDRQFILSSKKLLLSDSGFYLCAWETGVGTGELFFGEGSRLTVL.

This clone rates as medium-sized. This chain links TRBV27 with TRBJ1-1; D is ambiguous. The CDR3 extends over 14 amino acids. Looked up from germline, CDR1 is MNHEY and CDR2 is SMNVEV (reference sequence). With 0 bases removed from V and 1 base from J, the gap between germline ends came to 6 bases. The CDR3 spells CASSLSGQNTEAFF. The CDR3 DNA reads TGTGCCAGCAGTTTATCGGGTCAGAACACTGAAGCTTTCTTT.

In this sample, this clone turned up a few times. The V call is TRBV4-1, the J call TRBJ1-1, with D tentatively TRBD1 (6 bases). Germline values: CDR1 MGHRA, CDR2 YSYEKL. Trimming shortened V by 1 base and J by 0 bases, and 15 bases separated the two germline ends. The CDR3 runs 17 residues. The CDR3 loop reads CASSQAMGHYMNTEAFF. The CDR3 bases are TGCGCCAGCAGCCAAGCAATGGGACACTACATGAACACTGAAGCTTTCTTT.

This rearrangement joins TRBV7-3 to TRBJ1-4; the match to TRBD1 covers 10 bases. J gave up 2 bases and V 5 bases, and 5 bases lay outside the gene matches. The CDR3 runs to 16 residues. Germline V gene data show CDR1 as SGHTA and CDR2 as FQGTGA. CDR3 residues: CASSGDRGLTNEKLFF. The CDR3 DNA reads TGTGCCAGCAGCGGTGACAGGGGGCTCACTAATGAAAAACTGTTTTTT.

V gene TRBV2 combines with J gene TRBJ2-5; D call uncertain. The closer fit of TRBJ2-7 to the DNA end suggests the J call may be wrong. Germline V gene sequence: CDR1 SNHLY, CDR2 FYNNEI. CDR3 length: 13 amino acids. CDR3 nucleotide sequence: TGTGCCAGCAGGATTGACGGGTCCTACGAGCAGTACTTC. Its protein product is CASRIDGSYEQYF.

The CDR3 protein is CASSLGQGMNTEAFF. The CDR3 DNA follows: TGTGCCAGCAGCTTAGGTCAAGGGATGAACACTGAAGCTTTCTTT. The chain links TRBV7-9 to TRBJ1-1; no reliable D call. Germline V gene sequence: CDR1 SEHNR, CDR2 FQNEAQ (reference sequence). V shed 1 base and J shed 0 bases, with 9 bases lying between them. The CDR3 is 15 residues long.